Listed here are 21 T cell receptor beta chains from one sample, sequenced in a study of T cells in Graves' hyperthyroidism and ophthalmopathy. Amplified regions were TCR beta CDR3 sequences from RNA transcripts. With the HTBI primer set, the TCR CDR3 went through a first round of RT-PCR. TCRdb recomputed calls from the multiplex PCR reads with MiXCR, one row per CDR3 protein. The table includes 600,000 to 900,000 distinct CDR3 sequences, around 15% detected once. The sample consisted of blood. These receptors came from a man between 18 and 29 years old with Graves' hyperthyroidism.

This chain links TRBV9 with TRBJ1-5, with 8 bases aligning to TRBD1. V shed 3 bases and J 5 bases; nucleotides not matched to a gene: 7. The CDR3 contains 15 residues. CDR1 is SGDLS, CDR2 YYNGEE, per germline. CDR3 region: CASSADAGGHQPQHF. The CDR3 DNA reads TGTGCCAGCAGCGCAGACGCAGGGGGCCATCAGCCCCAGCATTTT.

The CDR3 protein is CASSFWVGGAVDTQHF. CDR3 nucleotide sequence: TGTGCCAGCAGTTTTTGGGTCGGTGGGGCGGTGGATACGCAGCATTTT. The chain combines TRBV27 with TRBJ2-3; a weak D match, TRBD1 (5 bases). The J call may be incorrect, as the DNA end agrees better with TRBJ1-5. The CDR3 length is 16 residues. Germline assignment: CDR1 MNHEY and CDR2 SMNVEV (reference sequence).

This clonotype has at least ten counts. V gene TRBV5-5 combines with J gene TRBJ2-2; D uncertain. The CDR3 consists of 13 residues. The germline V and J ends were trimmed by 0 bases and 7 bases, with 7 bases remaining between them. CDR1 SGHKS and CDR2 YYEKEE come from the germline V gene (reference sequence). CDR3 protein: CASSLDLVGELFF. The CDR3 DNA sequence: TGTGCCAGCAGCTTGGATTTGGTCGGGGAGCTGTTTTTT. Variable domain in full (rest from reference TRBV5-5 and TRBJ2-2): DAGVTQSPTHLIKTRGQQVTLRCSPISGHKSVSWYQQVLGQGPQFIFQYYEKEERGRGNFPDRFSARQFPNYSSELNVNALLLGDSALYLCASSLDLVGELFFGEGSRLTVL.

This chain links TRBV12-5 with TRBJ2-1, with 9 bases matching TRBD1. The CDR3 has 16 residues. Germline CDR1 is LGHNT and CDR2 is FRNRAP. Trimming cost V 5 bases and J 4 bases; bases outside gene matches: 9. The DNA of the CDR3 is TGTGCTAGTGGTCTGACCGACAGGGGGAGTTACAATGAGCAGTTCTTC. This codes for CASGLTDRGSYNEQFF.

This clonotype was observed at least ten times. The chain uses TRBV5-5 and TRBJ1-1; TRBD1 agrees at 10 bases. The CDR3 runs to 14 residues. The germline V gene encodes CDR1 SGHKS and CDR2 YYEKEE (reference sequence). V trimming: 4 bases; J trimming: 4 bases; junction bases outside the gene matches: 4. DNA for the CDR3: TGTGCCAGCAGCATATGGACAGGGGGCACTGAAGCTTTCTTT. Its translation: CASSIWTGGTEAFF.

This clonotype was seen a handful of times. The CDR3 sequence is CASRALDEQYF. The CDR3 coding sequence is TGTGCCAGCAGGGCGCTGGACGAGCAGTACTTC. This chain joins TRBV12-3 or TRBV12-4 and TRBJ2-7; no reliable D call. The CDR3 is made up of 11 amino acids. V lost 6 bases and J lost 5, with 8 bases in between.

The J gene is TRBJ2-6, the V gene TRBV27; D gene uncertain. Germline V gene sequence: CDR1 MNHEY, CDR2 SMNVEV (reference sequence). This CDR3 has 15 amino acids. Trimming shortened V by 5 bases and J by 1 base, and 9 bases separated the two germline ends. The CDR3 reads CASSPMGSGANVLTF. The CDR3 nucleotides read TGTGCCAGCAGTCCTATGGGATCTGGGGCCAACGTCCTGACTTTC.

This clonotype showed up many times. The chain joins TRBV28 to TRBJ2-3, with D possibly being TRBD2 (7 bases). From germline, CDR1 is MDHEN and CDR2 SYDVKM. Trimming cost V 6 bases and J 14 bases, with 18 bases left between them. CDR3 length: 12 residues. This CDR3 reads CASSPRGARWYF. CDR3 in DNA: TGTGCCAGCAGCCCCCGGGGGGCGCGATGGTATTTT. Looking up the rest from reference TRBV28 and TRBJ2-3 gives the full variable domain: DVKVTQSSRYLVKRTGEKVFLECVQDMDHENMFWYRQDPGLGLRLIYFSYDVKMKEKGDIPEGYSVSREKKERFSLILESASTNQTSMYLCASSPRGARWYFGPGTRLTVL.

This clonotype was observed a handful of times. The CDR3 DNA reads as TGTGCCAGCAGTCCTGGGGGACTAGACAGTGCTGGAAACACCATATATTTT. Amino acid sequence: CASSPGGLDSAGNTIYF. The chain joins TRBV12-3 or TRBV12-4 to TRBJ1-3; D is perhaps TRBD1 (5 bases). This CDR3 comprises 17 residues. The V gene lost 5 bases and the J gene lost 2 bases, with 19 bases spanning the gap.

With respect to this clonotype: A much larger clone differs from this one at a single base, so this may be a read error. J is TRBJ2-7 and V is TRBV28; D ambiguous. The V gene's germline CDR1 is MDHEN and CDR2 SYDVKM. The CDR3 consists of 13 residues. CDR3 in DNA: TGTGCCAGCAGTTTTTACAGCTCCTACGAGCAGTGCTTC. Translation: CASSFYSSYEQCF.

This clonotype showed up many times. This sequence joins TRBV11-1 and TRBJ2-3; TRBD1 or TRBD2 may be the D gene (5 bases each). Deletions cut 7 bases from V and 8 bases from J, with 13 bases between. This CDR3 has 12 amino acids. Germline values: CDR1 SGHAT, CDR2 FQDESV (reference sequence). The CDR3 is CASTPGTSTQYF. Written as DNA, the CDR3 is TGTGCCAGCACACCGGGGACGAGTACGCAGTATTTT. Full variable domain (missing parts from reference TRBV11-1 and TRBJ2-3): EAEVAQSPRYKITEKSQAVAFWCDPISGHATLYWYRQILGQGPELLVQFQDESVVDDSQLPKDRFSAERLKGVDSTLKIQPAELGDSAMYLCASTPGTSTQYFGPGTRLTVL.

CDR3 nucleotide sequence: TGCAGTGCCCCTAGGAGCGGGAGGGCATTTGAGCAGTTCTTC. It codes for CSAPRSGRAFEQFF. The chain uses TRBV20-1 and TRBJ2-1; 10 bases agree with TRBD2. Trimming removed 6 bases from V and 9 bases from J; junction bases left unmatched: 11. Per the germline V gene, CDR1 is DFQATT and CDR2 is SNEGSKA (reference sequence). CDR3 size: 14 residues.

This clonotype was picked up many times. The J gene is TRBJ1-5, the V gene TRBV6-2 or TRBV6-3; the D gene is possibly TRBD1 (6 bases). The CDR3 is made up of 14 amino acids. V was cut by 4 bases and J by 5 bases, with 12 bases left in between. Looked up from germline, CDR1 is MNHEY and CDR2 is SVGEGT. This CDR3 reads CASSSVQGHQPQHF. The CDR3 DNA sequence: TGTGCCAGCAGTTCGGTACAGGGACATCAGCCCCAGCATTTT.

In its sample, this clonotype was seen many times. CDR3 amino acids: CASRGRTESQPQHF. CDR3 DNA sequence: TGTGCCAGCAGAGGCAGGACAGAGAGTCAGCCCCAGCATTTT. The chain links TRBV2 to TRBJ1-5; TRBD1 might be the D (6 bases). CDR3 length equals 14 residues. With 6 bases removed from V and 6 bases from J, the gap between germline ends came to 15 bases. Germline-derived CDR1 and CDR2 are SNHLY and FYNNEI.

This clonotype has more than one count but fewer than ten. The CDR3 is CSVRSGYGYTF. CDR3 nucleotide sequence: TGCAGCGTTCGAAGTGGGTATGGCTACACCTTC. The gene calls are TRBV29-1 and TRBJ1-2; D unclear. Between the trimmed V and J ends, which lost 5 bases and 5 bases, there was a span of 9 bases. Per germline, CDR1 SQVTM and CDR2 ANQGSEA. CDR3 length equals 11 residues.

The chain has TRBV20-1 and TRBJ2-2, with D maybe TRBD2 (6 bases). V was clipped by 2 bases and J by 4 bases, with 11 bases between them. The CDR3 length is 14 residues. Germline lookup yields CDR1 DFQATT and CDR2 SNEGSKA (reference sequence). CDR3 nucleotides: TGCAGTGCTAGATCCGGGAGTGGCACCGGGGAGCTGTTTTTT. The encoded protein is CSARSGSGTGELFF.

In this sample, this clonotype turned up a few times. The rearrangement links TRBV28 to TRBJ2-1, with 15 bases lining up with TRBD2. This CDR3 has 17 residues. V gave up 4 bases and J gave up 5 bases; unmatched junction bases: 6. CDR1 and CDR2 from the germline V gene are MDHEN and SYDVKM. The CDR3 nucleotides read TGTGCCAGCAGTTCCGGGACTAGCGGGAGGCTTGACAATGAGCAGTTCTTC. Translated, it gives CASSSGTSGRLDNEQFF.

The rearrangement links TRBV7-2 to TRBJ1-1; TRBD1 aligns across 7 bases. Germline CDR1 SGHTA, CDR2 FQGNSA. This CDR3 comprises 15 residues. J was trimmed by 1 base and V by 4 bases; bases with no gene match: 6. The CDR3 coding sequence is TGTGCCAGCAGCTGGGACAGCCAACCGAACACTGAAGCTTTCTTT. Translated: CASSWDSQPNTEAFF.

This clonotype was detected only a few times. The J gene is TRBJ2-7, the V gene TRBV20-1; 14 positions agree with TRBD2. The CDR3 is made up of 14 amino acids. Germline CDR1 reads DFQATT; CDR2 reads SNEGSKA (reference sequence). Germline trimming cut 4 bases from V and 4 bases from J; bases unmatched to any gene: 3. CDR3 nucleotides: TGCAGTGCTACGGGACTAGCGGGAGATTACGAGCAGTACTTC. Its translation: CSATGLAGDYEQYF.

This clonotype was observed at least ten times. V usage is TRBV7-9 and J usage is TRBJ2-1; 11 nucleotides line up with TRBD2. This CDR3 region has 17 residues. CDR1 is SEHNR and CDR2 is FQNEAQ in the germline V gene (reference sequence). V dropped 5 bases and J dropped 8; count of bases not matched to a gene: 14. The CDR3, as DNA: TGTGCCAGCAGCCTTAGACTAGCGGGAAGTGAGAGGGATGAGCAGTTCTTC. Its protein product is CASSLRLAGSERDEQFF.

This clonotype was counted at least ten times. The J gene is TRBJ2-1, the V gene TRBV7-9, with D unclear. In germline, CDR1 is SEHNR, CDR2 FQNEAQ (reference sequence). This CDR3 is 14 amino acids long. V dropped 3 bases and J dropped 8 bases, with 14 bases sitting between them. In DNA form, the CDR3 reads TGTGCCAGCAGCTTCGAAACTCCTACCGATGAGCAGTTCTTC. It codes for CASSFETPTDEQFF.